Following are 3 T cell receptor beta chains from one sample sequenced in a study of blood T cell repertoires in COVID-19. TCRdb keeps only in-frame clones here, not all; method: immunoSEQ multiplex PCR. This table has about 120,000 clones, roughly 87% appearing once. Specimen: peripheral blood. Source of these receptors: a man at least 80 years old with acute or convalescent COVID-19.

The chain recombines TRBV7-6 with TRBJ1-5; 8 bases align to TRBD1. The trim removed 4 bases at V and 3 bases at J, leaving 5 bases unmatched. The CDR3 loop spans 15 amino acids. CDR1 is SGHVS and CDR2 is FNYEAQ in the germline V gene. CDR3 sequence (DNA): TGTGCCAGCAGCTCTGGACAGGGCTTCAATCAGCCCCAGCATTTT. It encodes CASSSGQGFNQPQHF.

This chain connects TRBV6-5 to TRBJ1-5, with D tentatively TRBD1 (6 bases). Germline CDR1 reads MNHEY; CDR2 reads SVGAGI. V was clipped by 4 bases and J by 4 bases, with 11 bases between them. The CDR3 is made up of 14 amino acids. DNA for the CDR3: TGTGCCAGCAGTTCAACCGGGACAAATCAGCCCCAGCATTTT. Translating it yields CASSSTGTNQPQHF.

The J gene is TRBJ1-4, the V gene TRBV19; 7 nucleotides match TRBD1. There are 14 residues in the CDR3. The V segment lost 9 bases and the J segment 7 bases; nucleotides outside the gene matches: 11. Germline CDR1 LNHDA, CDR2 SQIVND (reference sequence). CDR3 DNA sequence: TGTGCCAGCTCTGACAGGGCACGGGGTGAAAAACTGTTTTTT. It yields the protein CASSDRARGEKLFF.